The source of this TCR beta chain is a study of beta chain features in type 1 diabetes. Study-level results: VDJ junctions from type 1 diabetes patients carried fewer insertions and larger deletions. In every one of the four CD4+ subsets, TCRB CDR3s were moderately but significantly shorter in Type 1 diabetes patients. Researchers reported that naive, central memory and Treg TCRB repertoires appeared more similar in patients than in healthy donors.

In the case of this clone: Antigen: not known.

In all sorted populations, purity surpassed 95%. V was pared by 5 bases and J by 0 bases, with 12 bases between. Per the germline V gene, CDR1 is MNHEY and CDR2 is SVGAGI. The CDR3 covers 15 residues. Since all of the isolated RNA was reverse transcribed, expressed TCRB transcripts were what got sequenced. Clones were sequenced by immunoSEQ multiplex PCR, and TCRdb holds only the in-frame ones, with some missing. Of 310,000 or so clones in the sample, about a tenth were seen once. The origin of this receptor is a man aged 25 to 40 with type 1 diabetes. The V gene is TRBV6-5, the J gene TRBJ2-3; no clear D. Source material: central memory CD4+ T cells from blood. The CDR3 bases are TGTGCCAGCAGTGTGTCCAGGCCTAGCACAGATACGCAGTATTTT. As protein: CASSVSRPSTDTQYF.